A single T cell receptor beta chain is shown here with its context. The antigen is unknown. Regarding time point: cycle 4 day 1 (C4D1), after 6 weeks of nivolumab. The patients all showed relapse after autologous stem cell transplantation, while their brentuximab vedotin exposure varied. Magnetic negative selection was used to purify CD4+ T cells from PBMCs that had been thawed. The sample belongs to a study of PD-1 blockade in classical Hodgkin lymphoma. Study results and limitations: Some patients began nivolumab under 1 year after ASCT. These patients were excluded from later analyses. TCR diversity at baseline was reported to be reduced in newly diagnosed patients relative to healthy donors. By cycle point C4D1, TCR diversity had risen significantly in CD4+ cells (but not CD8+ cells).

Deletions cut 3 bases from V and 2 bases from J, with 14 bases between. The CDR3 length is 16 residues. Germline assignment: CDR1 MDHEN and CDR2 SYDVKM. Clones were sequenced by immunoSEQ multiplex PCR, and TCRdb holds only the in-frame ones, with some missing. This sample has 30,000 or so clones, with more than 80% found just once. The starting material was CD4+ T cells from blood, obtained before the fourth cycle of nivolumab. The V gene is TRBV28, the J gene TRBJ1-5; D gene ambiguous. This receptor was obtained from a human donor with classical Hodgkin lymphoma. The CDR3: CASSFAPAVGNQPQHF. As DNA, the CDR3 is TGTGCCAGCAGTTTCGCCCCCGCGGTCGGCAATCAGCCCCAGCATTTT.